The rows below give T cell receptor beta chains drawn from one sample of a study of T cell changes during pregnancy in multiple sclerosis. The assay was immunoSEQ multiplex PCR, and TCRdb's table has in-frame clones only and misses some. Of 35,000 to 45,000 clones in the sample, more than 80% were seen once. This material consisted of peripheral blood, taken before pregnancy. These receptors were obtained from a female donor with multiple sclerosis, enrolled in a pregnancy study. The conserved cysteine and the conserved F or W are not part of the CDR3 here.

V: TRBV7-9; CDR3: ASSLVEGPKNIQY
V: TRBV5-1; CDR3: ASSARDRGSPEQY
V: TRBV5-6; CDR3: ASSLELQHTEAF
V: TRBV7-3; CDR3: ASSPTGLGGDTQY
V: TRBV28; CDR3: ASRFNYGYT
V: TRBV7-8; CDR3: ASSLRNRGMNTEAF
V: TRBV7-9; CDR3: ASSLTGTGETQY
V: TRBV2; CDR3: ASSERGQPQETQY
V: TRBV19; CDR3: ASSRTGLAETQY
V: TRBV30; CDR3: AWMGAWGGYT
V: TRBV18; CDR3: ASSPPGTTGMNTEAF
V: TRBV15; CDR3: ATSRDGQGSGYT
V: TRBV6-4; CDR3: ASSEGQGANTIY
V: TRBV30; CDR3: AWGGLADNEQF
V: TRBV5-4; CDR3: ASSLTTSTDTQY
V: TRBV7-2; CDR3: ASSFGTGGSQPQH
V: TRBV4-2; CDR3: ASSQDRPGGGTEAF
V: TRBV7-2; CDR3: ASQGLAGGRYEQY
V: TRBV6-1; CDR3: ASRPTGRAYGYT
V: TRBV7-7; CDR3: ASSSTGSSTDTQY
V: TRBV11-2; CDR3: ASSDRLAFGETQY
V: TRBV11-2; CDR3: ASSPLATQY
V: TRBV18; CDR3: ASSPESGTYNEQF
V: TRBV2; CDR3: ASSEARRLAAGELF
V: TRBV29-1; CDR3: SVEDLRSPGAF
V: TRBV19; CDR3: ASSRGQGRTEAF